This T cell receptor (beta chain) was identified during a study of naive and memory T cell subsets. A UMI-containing oligonucleotide was joined by 3' ligation to the TCR cDNA template. CDR3 length: 17 amino acids. The V segment lost 6 bases and the J segment 2 bases; nucleotides outside the gene matches: 12. Per germline, CDR1 MDHEN and CDR2 SYDVKM. Four PCR rounds used nested alpha and beta constant region primers plus the SP2 primer. Reverse transcription of blood and skin TCR RNA was primed at alpha and beta constant regions. TCRdb fed the 5' RACE reads into MiXCR, producing one record per CDR3 protein. The repertoire includes more than 55,000 distinct CDR3 sequences, 7.6% of them detected once, and 9.8% sits in the top ten.

This chain uses TRBV28 with TRBJ2-2; 7 positions agree with TRBD1. This clonotype was sampled from a female donor in good health. CDR3 nucleotides: TGTGCCAGCAGCTGGGATTACAGGGGCCCTAACACCGGGGAGCTGTTTTTT. This codes for CASSWDYRGPNTGELFF. Variable domain in full (rest from reference TRBV28 and TRBJ2-2): DVKVTQSSRYLVKRTGEKVFLECVQDMDHENMFWYRQDPGLGLRLIYFSYDVKMKEKGDIPEGYSVSREKKERFSLILESASTNQTSMYLCASSWDYRGPNTGELFFGEGSRLTVL.